Detailed here is one TCR beta chain. The antigen it recognizes is unknown. There are no base qualities to consult, and no much larger clone falls within one base. The immunoSEQ Assay, a bias-controlled multiplex PCR, was used to amplify TCRbeta CDR3 regions from genomic DNA. In the paper's pipeline: The number of nucleated cells in each sample was estimated from the amplification of reference gene primers within the assay. Sequence reads were collapsed and filtered to measure the absolute abundance of every unique TCRbeta CDR3 rearrangement. For each sample, productive Simpson clonality was calculated as the square root of Simpson's diversity index over productive rearrangements. TCRdb limited this immuneACCESS table to in-frame rearrangements with V and J called. A share of clones is missing; checked studies link under half to unresolved V genes, and the rest is unexplained. V and J calls plus clone size are reproduced from that table; the DNA served to infer D and trimming. The sample yields 100,000 to 130,000 clones; less than 90% were counted once. The top ten clonotypes cover roughly 4.6% of the sample.

This sample is drawn from a study of blood T cell repertoires in COVID-19 (dated by TCRdb to about 2020). The study in broad terms: The collaborator samples originated in the United States, Italy and Spain and spanned the acute and convalescent phases of COVID-19. Nearly every sample came with metadata listing a de-identified subject ID, COVID-19 status, age in years and sex. Where available, HLA class I and class II types were taken from metadata supplied by the sample provider and were not determined by assay-based typing. The samples were drawn from the first 160 participants of the ongoing ImmuneRACE study and from 950 to 1,500 subjects provided by 6 global collaborators. The repertoires were released in a freely available public database meant as a resource for research on the immune response to SARS-CoV-2. The prospective study material was composed of cDNA or gDNA derived from T cells, B-cell-depleted T cells, or PBMCs. Deeply sampled blood TCRbeta repertoires from subjects exposed to, actively infected with, or recovered from COVID-19 were included in the dataset.

The CDR3, cysteine through phenylalanine, is 15 amino acids long. The retained sequence is limited to the CDR3, 45 bases, with the frame set at the first base. From a lookup of the germline V gene (reference sequence), CDR1 and CDR2 are SGHNT and YYREEE. V and J lose 3 bases and 8 bases, and a span of 19 bases separates them. Collaborating institutions collected whole blood in K2EDTA tubes following their own protocols. Collaborator samples were shipped for TCRbeta analysis as frozen whole blood, isolated PBMCs, or DNA extracted from either sample type. The study at large found these results: How much clinical and demographic metadata was included differed by source and by participant, and the metadata was provided uncurated.

Sequenced material: peripheral blood. Recombination joined TRBV5-4 with TRBJ2-3, and possibly TRBD1, on 5 matching bases. This receptor was obtained from a human donor in a cohort sampled during active COVID-19. The bases read TGTGCCAGCAGCTCAGACTCCACCTTAGGGGTTACGCAGTATTTT. Protein translation: CASSSDSTLGVTQYF.